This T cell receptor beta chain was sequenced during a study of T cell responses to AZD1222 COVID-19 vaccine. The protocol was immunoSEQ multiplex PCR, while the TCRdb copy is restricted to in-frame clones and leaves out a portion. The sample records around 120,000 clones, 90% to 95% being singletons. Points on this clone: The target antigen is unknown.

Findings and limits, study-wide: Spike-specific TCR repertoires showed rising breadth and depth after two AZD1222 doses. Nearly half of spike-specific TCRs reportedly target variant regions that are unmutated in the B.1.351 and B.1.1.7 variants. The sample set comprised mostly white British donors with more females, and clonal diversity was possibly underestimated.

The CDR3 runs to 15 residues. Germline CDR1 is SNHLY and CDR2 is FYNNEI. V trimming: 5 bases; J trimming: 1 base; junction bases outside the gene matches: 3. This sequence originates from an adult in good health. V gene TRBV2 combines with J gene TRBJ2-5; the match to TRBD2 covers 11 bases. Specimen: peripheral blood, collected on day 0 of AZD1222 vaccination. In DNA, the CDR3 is TGTGCCAGCAGTAGACTAGCGGGGAGCCAAGAGACCCAGTACTTC. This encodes CASSRLAGSQETQYF.